This passage covers 13 T cell receptor beta chains from one sample sequenced in a study of patients and donors after allogeneic stem cell transplantation. TCRdb reprocessed the RT-PCR reads via MiXCR and lists one record per CDR3 protein. The sample lists around 170,000 distinct CDR3 sequences, approximately 24% occurring once. The sequenced sample was blood, either unsorted or a sorted T cell fraction (not recorded which). All receptors derive from a human donor who was either an allogeneic HSCT recipient or a stem cell or donor lymphocyte infusion donor (not recorded which). It is not recorded whose cells these are; they may come from a transplant donor.

This clonotype was recorded at least ten times. The chain recombines TRBV5-1 with TRBJ1-5; D is perhaps TRBD1 (5 bases). Germline V gene sequence: CDR1 SGHRS, CDR2 YFSETQ. V was trimmed by 5 bases and J by 5 bases, leaving 14 bases between them. This CDR3 has 14 residues. The CDR3 region is CASRKGREDQPQHF. As DNA, the CDR3 is TGCGCCAGCAGAAAGGGGAGAGAAGATCAGCCCCAGCATTTT.

The V and J genes are TRBV7-9 and TRBJ2-3; D not resolved. CDR3 length equals 16 residues. Trimming took 6 bases from V and 5 from J, leaving 21 bases between them. Germline V CDR1 and CDR2: SEHNR, FQNEAQ (reference sequence). CDR3 nucleotide sequence: TGTGCCAGCAGACCTAGTTGGGCCAGTGGTAGAGATACGCAGTATTTT. It yields the protein CASRPSWASGRDTQYF.

Many counts were recorded for this clonotype. The chain has TRBV12-3 or TRBV12-4 and TRBJ1-1; D is undetermined. CDR3 length: 14 residues. Trimming took off 1 base at V and 2 bases at J, with 8 bases between the two ends. The CDR3 coding sequence is TGTGCCAGCAGTTTAGTGGCCGGAAACACTGAAGCTTTCTTT. As protein: CASSLVAGNTEAFF.

This clonotype occurred a few times. This rearrangement joins TRBV3-1 to TRBJ1-1; tentatively, D is TRBD1 (6 bases). The ends were cut back, 3 bases at V and 3 bases at J, with 11 bases in the middle. This CDR3 is built from 14 residues. Germline lookup yields CDR1 LGHDT and CDR2 YNNKEL (reference sequence). CDR3 sequence reads: CASSHRDIDTEAFF. The CDR3 region has the DNA TGTGCCAGCAGCCACCGGGACATTGACACTGAAGCTTTCTTT. The entire variable domain, with the rest obtained from reference TRBV3-1 and TRBJ1-1, is as follows: DTAVSQTPKYLVTQMGNDKSIKCEQNLGHDTMYWYKQDSKKFLKIMFSYNNKELIINETVPNRFSPKSPDKAHLNLHINSLELGDSAVYFCASSHRDIDTEAFFGQGTRLTVV.

This clonotype came up a few times. The chain is built from TRBV7-8 and TRBJ1-5; D gene ambiguous. The germline V gene encodes CDR1 SGHVS and CDR2 FQNEAQ. Trimming stripped 0 bases from V and 9 bases from J, with 12 bases between. The CDR3 covers 14 residues. CDR3 in DNA: TGTGCCAGCAGCTTAGCTGCCGACGGCGGGCCCCAGCATTTT. Translated, it gives CASSLAADGGPQHF.

This clonotype was seen only once. The chain employs TRBV12-3 or TRBV12-4 and TRBJ2-7, with 7 nucleotides matching TRBD1. After removal of 6 bases from V and 2 bases from J, the junction contained 7 bases not matched to a gene. The CDR3 is 14 amino acids. Here the CDR3 reads CASSPDRSTYEQYF. CDR3 in DNA: TGTGCCAGCAGCCCGGACAGGTCTACCTACGAGCAGTACTTC.

The V call is TRBV12-3 or TRBV12-4, the J call TRBJ2-7, with D unresolved. The CDR3 has 12 residues. V lost 4 bases and J 4 bases, leaving 8 bases between the germline ends. Here the CDR3 reads CASSSGYYEQYF. CDR3 coding DNA: TGTGCCAGCAGTTCCGGGTATTACGAGCAGTACTTC.

This clonotype was counted at least ten times. The rearrangement links TRBV5-1 to TRBJ1-2; 10 nucleotides match TRBD1. Germline V gene data show CDR1 as SGHRS and CDR2 as YFSETQ. The CDR3 has 17 amino acids. V dropped 3 bases and J dropped 2; count of bases not matched to a gene: 10. In DNA, the CDR3 is TGCGCCAGCAGCTCCCTGGCCGACAGGGGGCTGAACTATGGCTACACCTTC. Translated: CASSSLADRGLNYGYTF.

The rearrangement uses TRBV14 and TRBJ2-3, with 7 bases identical to TRBD2. J was trimmed by 1 base and V by 2 bases; bases with no gene match: 15. The CDR3 runs 19 residues. Germline loops: CDR1 SGHDN, CDR2 FVKESK. The CDR3 spells CASSQSVFLWSGGTDTQYF. The CDR3 DNA follows: TGTGCCAGCAGCCAATCGGTCTTCCTATGGAGCGGGGGCACAGATACGCAGTATTTT.

This clonotype was detected a few times. This chain links TRBV6-1 with TRBJ1-1, with D tentatively TRBD1 (6 bases). Trimming took 2 bases from V and 0 from J, leaving 13 bases between them. The CDR3 is 16 residues long. Germline V gives CDR1 MNHNS, CDR2 SASEGT. The CDR3 DNA reads as TGTGCCAGCAGTGAAAGGGGGGTTGCCCTGAACACTGAAGCTTTCTTT. Translated, it gives CASSERGVALNTEAFF.

This clonotype was seen a handful of times. The genes are TRBV7-9 and TRBJ2-3; 9 nucleotides align to TRBD2. The germline CDR1 and CDR2 sequences are SEHNR and FQNEAQ (reference sequence). Losses at the gene ends were 2 bases for V and 0 bases for J; bases not matched to a gene: 3. The CDR3 runs 16 residues. CDR3 loop: CASSLRLAESTDTQYF. CDR3 bases: TGTGCCAGCAGCTTACGACTAGCGGAAAGCACAGATACGCAGTATTTT.

The V and J genes are TRBV3-1 and TRBJ2-1; maybe TRBD2 (6 bases). Trimming took off 8 bases at V and 6 bases at J, with 14 bases between the two ends. In germline, CDR1 is LGHDT, CDR2 YNNKEL (reference sequence). This CDR3 spans 13 amino acids. CDR3 DNA: TGTGCCAGCTCAACTAGCTGGAGCAATGAGCAGTTCTTC. Its translation is CASSTSWSNEQFF.

This clonotype was observed a few times. J is TRBJ2-7 and V is TRBV12-3 or TRBV12-4; D uncertain. Trimming cost V 6 bases and J 1 base, with 10 bases left between them. The CDR3 sequence is 13 residues long. CDR3 loop: CASSTPGSYEQYF. DNA of the CDR3: TGTGCCAGCAGCACCCCAGGATCCTACGAGCAGTACTTC.